Listed below are T cell receptor beta chains from one sample, sequenced in a study of metastatic and nonmetastatic thyroid tumors. TCRdb reanalyzed the PCR reads via MiXCR. The table records about 16,000 clones, around a quarter of them present only once. The sample comprised adjacent normal tissue. The receptors stem from a female donor with papillary thyroid cancer or a benign thyroid nodule (not recorded which). Some clones in this sample may be carry-over from other donors' samples. CDR3s include the opening cysteine and the closing phenylalanine or tryptophan. The D gene is left open where the match is weak. Size is stated for part of the rows, as once, few or many counts, or as a class when the clone is expanded.

V: TRBV18; size: few; J: TRBJ1-2; D: .; DNA: TGTGCCAGCTCACCACCGAGCCTTCTAGCAGGTGGCTACACCTTC; CDR3: CASSPPSLLAGGYTF
V: TRBV11-2; size: few; J: TRBJ2-2; D: TRBD2; DNA: TGTGCCAGCAGCCCCTTTCGGGGGGGCAGGAACACCGGGGAGCTGTTTTTT; CDR3: CASSPFRGGRNTGELFF
V: TRBV6-1; size: .; J: TRBJ2-7; D: TRBD2; DNA: TGTGCCAGCAGTCTTTTTTCGATAGCGGGGGAGTTCTACGAGCAGTACTTC; CDR3: CASSLFSIAGEFYEQYF
V: TRBV5-5; size: .; J: TRBJ2-7; D: .; DNA: TGTGCCAGCAGCTTTACAGGGGAGCAGTACTTC; CDR3: CASSFTGEQYF
V: TRBV6-1; size: few; J: TRBJ1-2; D: .; DNA: TGTGCCAGCAGTGAAGCGCCGGGGGGAGAGAACTATGGCTACACCTTC; CDR3: CASSEAPGGENYGYTF
V: TRBV18; size: few; J: TRBJ2-7; D: TRBD1; DNA: TGTGCCAGCTCACCAGGGACAGGGGTTTCCTACGAGCAGTACTTC; CDR3: CASSPGTGVSYEQYF
V: TRBV9; size: .; J: TRBJ2-2; D: .; DNA: TGTGCCAGCAGCGCTGAGGGCTCCGGGGAGCTGTTTTTT; CDR3: CASSAEGSGELFF
V: TRBV6-1; size: few; J: TRBJ2-5; D: TRBD2; DNA: TGTGCCAGCAGCCGGGGACTAGCGGGGGAATCTACCCAGTACTTC; CDR3: CASSRGLAGESTQYF
V: TRBV15; size: .; J: TRBJ2-1; D: TRBD2; DNA: TGTGCCACCAGTCCTGGGACTAGCGTAAACAATGAGCAGTTCTTC; CDR3: CATSPGTSVNNEQFF
V: TRBV5-1; size: .; J: TRBJ2-2; D: .; DNA: TGCGCCAGCAGTTCGGGGGTGAACACCGGGGAGCTGTTTTTT; CDR3: CASSSGVNTGELFF
V: TRBV20-1; size: medium-sized; J: TRBJ1-1; D: .; DNA: TGCAGTGCTAGCGGCGGGCGCCCCTATGAAGCTTTCTTT; CDR3: CSASGGRPYEAFF
V: TRBV27; size: few; J: TRBJ2-1; D: .; DNA: TGTGCCAGTTCCTACGGGAGTAGTCAGTTCTTC; CDR3: CASSYGSSQFF
V: TRBV27; size: few; J: TRBJ2-1; D: TRBD2; DNA: TGTGCCAGCAGTTTATCCAGCGGGATAGGTGAGCAGTTCTTC; CDR3: CASSLSSGIGEQFF
V: TRBV28; size: few; J: TRBJ1-2; D: .; DNA: TGTGCCAGCCGGTGGGGGCTATCGGGTGGCTACACCTTC; CDR3: CASRWGLSGGYTF
V: TRBV5-1; size: .; J: TRBJ2-7; D: .; DNA: TGCGCCAGCAGCTTGGTGACAGGGCGAGTGGGAGGGACCTACGAGCAGTACTTC; CDR3: CASSLVTGRVGGTYEQYF
V: TRBV6-1; size: .; J: TRBJ1-1; D: .; DNA: TGTGCCAGCATCCCCACAGGGCTAAACACTGAAGCTTTCTTT; CDR3: CASIPTGLNTEAFF
V: TRBV28; size: few; J: TRBJ2-1; D: TRBD1; DNA: TGTGCCAGCAGTGGGGCAAGGGGGCGCGTCGATGAGCAGTTCTTC; CDR3: CASSGARGRVDEQFF
V: TRBV7-2; size: .; J: TRBJ2-7; D: .; DNA: TGTGCCAGCAGCTTAGCGGCGGGACTTAGCTACGAGCAGTACTTC; CDR3: CASSLAAGLSYEQYF
V: TRBV11-2; size: .; J: TRBJ2-5; D: .; DNA: TGTGCCAGCAGCCTTAGCCGGGGAGAGACCCAGTACTTC; CDR3: CASSLSRGETQYF
V: TRBV28; size: .; J: TRBJ2-7; D: TRBD1; DNA: TGTGACAGCAGGGGACAGGGCGGCCGATCCTACGAGCAGTACTTC; CDR3: CDSRGQGGRSYEQYF
V: TRBV11-2; size: .; J: TRBJ2-7; D: .; DNA: TGTGCCAGCAGGTTCGGGACAAAAGGGCCGTACGAGCAGTACTTC; CDR3: CASRFGTKGPYEQYF
V: TRBV11-2; size: many; J: TRBJ2-7; D: .; DNA: TGTGCCAGCAGTCATGAGCAGGGTTCTGAGTACGAGCAGTACTTC; CDR3: CASSHEQGSEYEQYF
V: TRBV11-2; size: few; J: TRBJ2-1; D: .; DNA: TGTGCCAGCAGCTTAGTATATCTCAGCGGATTTTACAATGAGCAGTTCTTC; CDR3: CASSLVYLSGFYNEQFF
V: TRBV20-1; size: .; J: TRBJ2-1; D: TRBD2; DNA: TGCAGTGCTAGGACCTTAGCGGGGATCTACAATGAGCAGTTCTTC; CDR3: CSARTLAGIYNEQFF
V: TRBV6-5; size: .; J: TRBJ2-5; D: .; DNA: TGTGCCAGCAGTTACTCGTCCGGGCCTCAAGAGACCCAGTACTTC; CDR3: CASSYSSGPQETQYF
V: TRBV11-1; size: .; J: TRBJ2-3; D: .; DNA: TGTGCCACCGTTAATGCGGGTGGGGACACAGATACGCAGTATTTT; CDR3: CATVNAGGDTDTQYF
V: TRBV6-1; size: .; J: TRBJ2-7; D: .; DNA: TGTGCCACCAAGGGGGGCCCATTCCCCTACGAGCAGTACTTC; CDR3: CATKGGPFPYEQYF
V: TRBV6-2/TRBV6-3; size: few; J: TRBJ2-2; D: .; DNA: TGTGCCAGCAGTTACTTTGCGGGAAACACCGGGGAGCTGTTTTTT; CDR3: CASSYFAGNTGELFF
V: TRBV12-3/TRBV12-4; size: medium-sized; J: TRBJ2-1; D: TRBD1; DNA: TGTGCCAGCAGTTTCGGACAGGGCGGTGTCAATGAGCAGTTCTTC; CDR3: CASSFGQGGVNEQFF
V: TRBV3-1; size: medium-sized; J: TRBJ2-7; D: TRBD1; DNA: TGTGCCAGCAGCCCGGGACAGGCCTCCTACGAGCAGTACTTC; CDR3: CASSPGQASYEQYF
V: TRBV5-1; size: .; J: TRBJ1-2; D: .; DNA: TGCGCCAGCAGGACGGACCTACACACAGGCTACACCTTC; CDR3: CASRTDLHTGYTF
V: TRBV28; size: few; J: TRBJ2-3; D: .; DNA: TGTGCCAGCAGTTTATCGGCAGATACGCAGTATTTT; CDR3: CASSLSADTQYF
V: TRBV18; size: once; J: TRBJ2-1; D: .; DNA: TGTGCCAGCTCACCGGGGTACAATGAGCAGTTCTTC; CDR3: CASSPGYNEQFF
V: TRBV24-1; size: .; J: TRBJ2-5; D: .; DNA: TGTGCCACCAGTCGTCCGGACCAAGAGACCCAGTACTTC; CDR3: CATSRPDQETQYF
V: TRBV28; size: few; J: TRBJ2-1; D: TRBD2; DNA: TGTGCCAGCAGTTCCCCATTGGCGGGAGCCACGTACTACAATGAGCAGTTCTTC; CDR3: CASSSPLAGATYYNEQFF
V: TRBV2; size: .; J: TRBJ1-1; D: .; DNA: TGTGCCAGCGTTACACAGGCCAACACTGAAGCTTTCTTT; CDR3: CASVTQANTEAFF
V: TRBV11-2; size: .; J: TRBJ1-2; D: .; DNA: TGTGCCAGCAGCTTAGAGTTGGGACACGGCGGCTACACCTTC; CDR3: CASSLELGHGGYTF
V: TRBV20-1; size: .; J: TRBJ2-7; D: TRBD2; DNA: TGCAGTGCTCGATCCGGTAGCGGGAGGGCCAATTTCGGGGAGCAGTACTTC; CDR3: CSARSGSGRANFGEQYF
V: TRBV9; size: few; J: TRBJ2-1; D: .; DNA: TGTGCCAGCAGCCCCCGGGACCCAGAGCAGTTCTTC; CDR3: CASSPRDPEQFF
V: TRBV6-5; size: .; J: TRBJ2-7; D: .; DNA: TGTGCCAGCATTAGGAAACAGGACTACTACGAGCAGTACTTC; CDR3: CASIRKQDYYEQYF
V: TRBV11-2; size: .; J: TRBJ2-1; D: TRBD2; DNA: TGTGCCAGCAGCCTCGGTTCCGTAGCGGGGATTAATGAGCAGTTCTTC; CDR3: CASSLGSVAGINEQFF
V: TRBV9; size: medium-sized; J: TRBJ2-1; D: .; DNA: TGTGCCAGCAGCGTAGACCTAACGGGAGAACAGTTCTTC; CDR3: CASSVDLTGEQFF
V: TRBV27; size: few; J: TRBJ1-5; D: TRBD1; DNA: TGTGCCAGCAGTTTTGATGGACAGGGTCTTCAGCCCCAGCATTTT; CDR3: CASSFDGQGLQPQHF
V: TRBV27; size: few; J: TRBJ2-1; D: TRBD2; DNA: TGTGCCAGCAGGTCCTCGGGGGGTTCGAGCAATGAGCAGTTCTTC; CDR3: CASRSSGGSSNEQFF
V: TRBV12-3/TRBV12-4; size: few; J: TRBJ2-3; D: TRBD2; DNA: TGTGCCAGCATCATCCCGGAGCGGGAGAGCACAGATACGCAGTATTTT; CDR3: CASIIPERESTDTQYF
V: TRBV6-1; size: .; J: TRBJ2-1; D: TRBD2; DNA: TGTGCCAGCAAGGGACTAGCGGGGGGGCTTTACAATGAGCAGTTCTTC; CDR3: CASKGLAGGLYNEQFF
V: TRBV5-1; size: .; J: TRBJ1-1; D: .; DNA: TGCGCCAGCAGCGAGACAGACTCATACACTGAAGCTTTCTTT; CDR3: CASSETDSYTEAFF
V: TRBV11-2; size: .; J: TRBJ2-5; D: .; DNA: TGTGCCAGCAGCTTAGATTACGAGACCCAGTACTTC; CDR3: CASSLDYETQYF
V: TRBV6-1; size: .; J: TRBJ1-1; D: TRBD1; DNA: TGTGCCAGCAGTCGCTCAGGGGGCATGAACACTGAAGCTTTCTTT; CDR3: CASSRSGGMNTEAFF
V: TRBV20-1; size: .; J: TRBJ2-5; D: .; DNA: TGCAGTGCTGATGACGTCGCAGGGCTCCAGACCCAGTACTTC; CDR3: CSADDVAGLQTQYF
V: TRBV6-1; size: few; J: TRBJ1-6; D: .; DNA: TGTGCCAGCAGCCAACTGCAGGGATGGGGCTCACCCCTCCACTTT; CDR3: CASSQLQGWGSPLHF
V: TRBV20-1; size: .; J: TRBJ1-2; D: .; DNA: TGCAGTGCTAGTGCCGGGGCGGCGGGCTACACCTTC; CDR3: CSASAGAAGYTF
V: TRBV6-1; size: .; J: TRBJ2-1; D: TRBD1; DNA: TGTGCCAGCAGTCGACAGGGGAACAATGAGCAGTTCTTC; CDR3: CASSRQGNNEQFF
V: TRBV28; size: few; J: TRBJ2-1; D: .; DNA: TGTGCCATCCGCTACGGAGGGGGGAGGGGAGGCCATGAGCAGTTCTTC; CDR3: CAIRYGGGRGGHEQFF
V: TRBV28; size: .; J: TRBJ2-7; D: .; DNA: TGCGCCAGCAGTTGGGGGGGCGGGGAGCAGTACTTC; CDR3: CASSWGGGEQYF